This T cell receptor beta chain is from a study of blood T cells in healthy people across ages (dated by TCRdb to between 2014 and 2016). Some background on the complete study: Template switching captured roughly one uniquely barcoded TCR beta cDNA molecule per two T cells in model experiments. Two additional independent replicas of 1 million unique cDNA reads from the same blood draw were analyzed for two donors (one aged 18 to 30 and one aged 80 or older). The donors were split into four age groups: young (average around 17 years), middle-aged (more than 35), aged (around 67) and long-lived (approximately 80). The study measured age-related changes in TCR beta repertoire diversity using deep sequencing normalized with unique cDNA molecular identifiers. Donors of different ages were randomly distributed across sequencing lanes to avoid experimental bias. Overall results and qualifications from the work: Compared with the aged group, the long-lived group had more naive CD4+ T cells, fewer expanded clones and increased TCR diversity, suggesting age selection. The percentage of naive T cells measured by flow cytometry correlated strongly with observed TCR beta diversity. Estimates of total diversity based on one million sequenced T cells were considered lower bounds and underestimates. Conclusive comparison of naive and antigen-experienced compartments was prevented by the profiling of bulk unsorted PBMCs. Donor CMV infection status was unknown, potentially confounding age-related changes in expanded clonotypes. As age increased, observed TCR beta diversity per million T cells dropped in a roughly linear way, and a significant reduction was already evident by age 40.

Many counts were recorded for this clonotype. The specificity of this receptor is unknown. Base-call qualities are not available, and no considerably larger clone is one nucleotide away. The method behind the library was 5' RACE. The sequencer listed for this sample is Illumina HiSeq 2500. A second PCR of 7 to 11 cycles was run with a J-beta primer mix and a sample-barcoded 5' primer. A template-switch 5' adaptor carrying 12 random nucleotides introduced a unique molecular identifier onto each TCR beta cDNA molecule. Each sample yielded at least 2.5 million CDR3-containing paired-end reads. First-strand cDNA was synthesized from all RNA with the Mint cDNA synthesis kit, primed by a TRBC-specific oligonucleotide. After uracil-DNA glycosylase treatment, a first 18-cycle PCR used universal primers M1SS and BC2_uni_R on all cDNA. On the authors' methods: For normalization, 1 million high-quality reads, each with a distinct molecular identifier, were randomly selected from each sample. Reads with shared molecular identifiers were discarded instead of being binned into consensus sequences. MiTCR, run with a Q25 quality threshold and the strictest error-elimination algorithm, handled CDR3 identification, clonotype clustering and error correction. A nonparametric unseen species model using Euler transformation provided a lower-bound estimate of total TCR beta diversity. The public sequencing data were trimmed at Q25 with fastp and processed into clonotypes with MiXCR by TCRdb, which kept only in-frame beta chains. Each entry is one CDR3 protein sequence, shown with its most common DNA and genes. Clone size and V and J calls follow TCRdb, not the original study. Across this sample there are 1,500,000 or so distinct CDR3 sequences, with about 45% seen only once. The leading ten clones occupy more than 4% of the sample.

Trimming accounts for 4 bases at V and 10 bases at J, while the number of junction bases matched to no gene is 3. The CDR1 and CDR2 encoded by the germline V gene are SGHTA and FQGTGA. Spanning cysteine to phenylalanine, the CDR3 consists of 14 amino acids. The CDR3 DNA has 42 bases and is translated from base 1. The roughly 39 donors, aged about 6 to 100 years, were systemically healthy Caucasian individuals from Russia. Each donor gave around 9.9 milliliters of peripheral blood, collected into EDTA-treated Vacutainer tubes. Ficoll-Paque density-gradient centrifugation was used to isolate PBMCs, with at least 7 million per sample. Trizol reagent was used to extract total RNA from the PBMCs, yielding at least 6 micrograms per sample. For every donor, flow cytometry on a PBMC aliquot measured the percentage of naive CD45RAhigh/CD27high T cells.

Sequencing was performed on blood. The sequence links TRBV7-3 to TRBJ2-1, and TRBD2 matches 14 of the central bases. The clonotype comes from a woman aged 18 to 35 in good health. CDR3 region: CASSSGLAGAEQFF. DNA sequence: TGTGCCAGCAGCTCGGGACTAGCGGGAGCCGAGCAGTTCTTC. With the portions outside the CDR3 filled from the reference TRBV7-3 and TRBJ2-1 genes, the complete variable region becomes GAGVSQTPSNKVTEKGKYVELRCDPISGHTALYWYRQSLGQGPEFLIYFQGTGAADDSGLPNDRFFAVRPEGSVSTLKIQRTERGDSAVYLCASSSGLAGAEQFFGPGTRLTVL.